Listed here is a single T cell receptor (beta chain). Assay used: immunoSEQ multiplex PCR; TCRdb lists only in-frame clones, some missing. The profile covers 150,000 to 190,000 clones, with around 85% appearing a single time and about 7% taken by the ten largest. This sample stems from a study of T cell responses to AZD1222 COVID-19 vaccine. Germline values: CDR1 SNHLY, CDR2 FYNNEI. V lost 5 bases to trimming and J lost 6 bases; unmatched junction nucleotides: 6. The CDR3 is made up of 13 amino acids. The TCR was taken from an adult who had recovered from COVID-19. This chain links TRBV2 with TRBJ2-7, with 8 nucleotides matching TRBD1. Sequenced material: peripheral blood, taken after recovery from COVID-19. The CDR3 sequence is CASSLQGAGEQYF. In DNA form, the CDR3 reads TGTGCCAGCAGTCTGCAGGGGGCTGGCGAGCAGTACTTC.